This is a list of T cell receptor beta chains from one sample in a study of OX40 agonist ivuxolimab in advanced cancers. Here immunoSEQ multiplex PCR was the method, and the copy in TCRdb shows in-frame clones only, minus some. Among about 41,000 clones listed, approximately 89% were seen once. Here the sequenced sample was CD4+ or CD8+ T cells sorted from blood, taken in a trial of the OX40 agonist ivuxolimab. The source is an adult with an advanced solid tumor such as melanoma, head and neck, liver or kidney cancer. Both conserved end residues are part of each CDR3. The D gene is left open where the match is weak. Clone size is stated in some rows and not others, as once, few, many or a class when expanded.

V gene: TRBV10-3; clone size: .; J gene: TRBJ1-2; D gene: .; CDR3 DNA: TGTGCCATCAGTGGACCTCAGTCCTATGGCTACACCTTC; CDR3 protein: CAISGPQSYGYTF
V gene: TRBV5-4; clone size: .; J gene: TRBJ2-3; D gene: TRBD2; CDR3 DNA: TGTGCCAGCAGCTTCGGGACTAGTGGAGATACGCAGTATTTT; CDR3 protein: CASSFGTSGDTQYF
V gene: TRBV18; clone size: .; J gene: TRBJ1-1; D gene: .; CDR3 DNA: TGTGCCAGCTCACCACCCTCCCGGGGGGTCGGCACTGAAGCTTTCTTT; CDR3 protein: CASSPPSRGVGTEAFF
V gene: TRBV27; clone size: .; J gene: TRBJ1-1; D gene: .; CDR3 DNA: TGTGCCAGCAGTTTATCCGGGGGGTGGCTGAACACTGAAGCTTTCTTT; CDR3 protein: CASSLSGGWLNTEAFF
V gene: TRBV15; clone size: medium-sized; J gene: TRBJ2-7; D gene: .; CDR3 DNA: TGTGCCACCAGCAGAGTTGTGGGGAGCGCTAGCTCCTACGAGCAGTACTTC; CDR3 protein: CATSRVVGSASSYEQYF
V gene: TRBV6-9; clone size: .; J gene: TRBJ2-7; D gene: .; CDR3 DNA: TGTGCCAGCAGCGCCGACCCAGGGTCCTACGAGCAGTACTTC; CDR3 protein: CASSADPGSYEQYF
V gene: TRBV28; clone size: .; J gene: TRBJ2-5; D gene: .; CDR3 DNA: TGTGCCAGCAGTTTAAACAGGGGAGGGAGGCGGGAGACCCAGTACTTC; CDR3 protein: CASSLNRGGRRETQYF
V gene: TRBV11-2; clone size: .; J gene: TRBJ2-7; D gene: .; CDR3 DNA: TGTGCCAGCAGCTTAGGGTATCTCATATACGAGCAGTACTTC; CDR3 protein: CASSLGYLIYEQYF
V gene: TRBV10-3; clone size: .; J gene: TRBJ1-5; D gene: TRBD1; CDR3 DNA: TGTGCCATCAGTGAGACGGGACAGCCTAATCAGCCCCAGCATTTT; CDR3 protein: CAISETGQPNQPQHF
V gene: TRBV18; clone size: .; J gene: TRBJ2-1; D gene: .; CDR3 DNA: TGTGCCAGCTCACCGGCGGGGGCCAATGAGCAGTTCTTC; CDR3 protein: CASSPAGANEQFF
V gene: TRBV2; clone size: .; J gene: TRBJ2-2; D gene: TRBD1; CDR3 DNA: TGTGCCAGCAGCAGACAGGGTGCCACCGGGGAGCTGTTTTTT; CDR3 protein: CASSRQGATGELFF
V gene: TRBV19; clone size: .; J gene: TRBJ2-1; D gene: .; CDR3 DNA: TGTGCCAGTAGTATAGATCGAGGGAAGTCCTACAATGAGCAGTTCTTC; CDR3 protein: CASSIDRGKSYNEQFF
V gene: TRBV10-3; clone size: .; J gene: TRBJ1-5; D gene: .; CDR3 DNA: TGTGCCATCAGTGACAGGGTCGGGTATCAGCCCCAGCATTTT; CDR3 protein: CAISDRVGYQPQHF
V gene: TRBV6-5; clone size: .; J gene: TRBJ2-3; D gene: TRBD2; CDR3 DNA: TGTGCCAGCAGGTGGACTAGCGGGAGGGATACGCAGTATTTT; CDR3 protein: CASRWTSGRDTQYF